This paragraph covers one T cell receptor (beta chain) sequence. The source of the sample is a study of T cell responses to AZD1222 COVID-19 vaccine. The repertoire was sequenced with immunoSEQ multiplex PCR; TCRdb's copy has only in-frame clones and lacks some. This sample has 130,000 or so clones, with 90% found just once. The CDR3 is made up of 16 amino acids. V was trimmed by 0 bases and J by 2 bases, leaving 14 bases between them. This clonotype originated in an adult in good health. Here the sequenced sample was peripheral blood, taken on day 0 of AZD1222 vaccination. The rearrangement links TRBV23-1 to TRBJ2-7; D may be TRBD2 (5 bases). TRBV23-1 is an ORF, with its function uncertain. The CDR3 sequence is CASSQSPPDGTYEQYF. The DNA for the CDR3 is TGCGCCAGCAGTCAATCACCCCCGGACGGGACCTACGAGCAGTACTTC.